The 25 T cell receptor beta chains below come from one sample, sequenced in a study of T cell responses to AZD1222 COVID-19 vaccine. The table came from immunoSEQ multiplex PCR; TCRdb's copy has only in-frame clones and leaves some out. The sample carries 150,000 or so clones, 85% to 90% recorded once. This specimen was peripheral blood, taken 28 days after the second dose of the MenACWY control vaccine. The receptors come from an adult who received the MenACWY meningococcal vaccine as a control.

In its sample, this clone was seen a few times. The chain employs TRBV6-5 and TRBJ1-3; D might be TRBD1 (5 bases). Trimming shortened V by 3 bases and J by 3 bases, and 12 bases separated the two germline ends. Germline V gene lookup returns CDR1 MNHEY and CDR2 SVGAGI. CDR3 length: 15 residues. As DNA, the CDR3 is TGTGCCAGCAGTTATGGGTCAGGGTTTGGAAACACCATATATTTT. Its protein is CASSYGSGFGNTIYF.

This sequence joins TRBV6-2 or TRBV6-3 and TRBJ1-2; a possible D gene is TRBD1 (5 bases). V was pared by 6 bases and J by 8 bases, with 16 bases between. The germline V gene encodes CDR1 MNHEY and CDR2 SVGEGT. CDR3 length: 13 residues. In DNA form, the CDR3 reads TGTGCCAGCAGCTTTGGGACCACCCGGGGCTACACCTTC. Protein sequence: CASSFGTTRGYTF.

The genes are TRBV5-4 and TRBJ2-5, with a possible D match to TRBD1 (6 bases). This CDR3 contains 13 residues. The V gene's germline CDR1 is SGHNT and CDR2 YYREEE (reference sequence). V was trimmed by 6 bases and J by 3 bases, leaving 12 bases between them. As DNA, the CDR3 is TGTGCCAGCACTCAGGGGTTGGAAGAGACCCAGTACTTC. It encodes CASTQGLEETQYF. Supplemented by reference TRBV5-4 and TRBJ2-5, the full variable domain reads ETGVTQSPTHLIKTRGQQVTLRCSSQSGHNTVSWYQQALGQGPQFIFQYYREEENGRGNFPPRFSGLQFPNYSSELNVNALELDDSALYLCASTQGLEETQYFGPGTRLLVL.

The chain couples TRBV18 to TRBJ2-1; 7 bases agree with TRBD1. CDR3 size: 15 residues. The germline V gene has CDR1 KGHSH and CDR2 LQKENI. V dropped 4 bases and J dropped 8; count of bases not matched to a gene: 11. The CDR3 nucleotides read TGTGCCAGCTCACTGACAGGGAGCCAAGGGGATGAGCAGTTCTTC. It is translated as CASSLTGSQGDEQFF.

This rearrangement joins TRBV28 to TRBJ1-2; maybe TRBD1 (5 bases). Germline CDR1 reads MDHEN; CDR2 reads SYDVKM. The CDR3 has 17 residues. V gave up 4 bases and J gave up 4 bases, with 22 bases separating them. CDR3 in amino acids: CASSWGPKGDLFYGYTF. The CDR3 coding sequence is TGTGCCAGCAGTTGGGGACCCAAAGGCGACTTATTCTATGGCTACACCTTC.

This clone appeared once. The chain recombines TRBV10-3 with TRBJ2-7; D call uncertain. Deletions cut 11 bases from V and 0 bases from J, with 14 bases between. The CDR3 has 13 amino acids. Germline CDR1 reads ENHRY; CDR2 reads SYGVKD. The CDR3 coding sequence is TGTGCCGTACGACCTTCGAGCTCCTACGAGCAGTACTTC. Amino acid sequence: CAVRPSSSYEQYF.

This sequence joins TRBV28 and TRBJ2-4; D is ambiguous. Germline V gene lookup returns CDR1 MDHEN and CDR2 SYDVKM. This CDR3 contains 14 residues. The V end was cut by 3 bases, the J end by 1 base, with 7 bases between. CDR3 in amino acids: CASSFQGAKNIQYF. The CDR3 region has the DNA TGTGCCAGCAGTTTTCAAGGGGCCAAAAACATTCAGTACTTC.

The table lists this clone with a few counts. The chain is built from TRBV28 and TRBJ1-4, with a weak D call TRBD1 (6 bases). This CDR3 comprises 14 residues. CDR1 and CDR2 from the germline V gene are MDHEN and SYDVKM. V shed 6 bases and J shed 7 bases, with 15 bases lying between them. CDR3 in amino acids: CASRGPTQGEKLFF. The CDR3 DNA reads TGTGCCAGCAGGGGACCCACACAGGGTGAAAAACTGTTTTTT.

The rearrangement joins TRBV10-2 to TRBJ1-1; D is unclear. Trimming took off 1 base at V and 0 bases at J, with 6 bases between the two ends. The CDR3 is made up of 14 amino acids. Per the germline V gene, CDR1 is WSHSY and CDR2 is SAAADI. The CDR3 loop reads CASSEYGMNTEAFF. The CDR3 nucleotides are TGCGCCAGCAGTGAGTACGGAATGAACACTGAAGCTTTCTTT.

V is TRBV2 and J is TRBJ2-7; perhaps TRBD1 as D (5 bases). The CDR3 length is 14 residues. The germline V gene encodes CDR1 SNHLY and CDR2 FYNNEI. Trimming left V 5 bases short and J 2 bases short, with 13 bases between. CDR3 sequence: CASSTDRWAYEQYF. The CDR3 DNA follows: TGTGCCAGCAGTACCGACAGATGGGCCTACGAGCAGTACTTC.

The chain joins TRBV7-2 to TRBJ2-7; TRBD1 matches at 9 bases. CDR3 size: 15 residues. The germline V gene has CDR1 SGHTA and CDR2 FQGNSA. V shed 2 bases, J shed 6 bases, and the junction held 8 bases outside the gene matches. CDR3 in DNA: TGTGCCAGCAGCTTACTGGGACAGGGTTGGGTCGAGCAGTACTTC. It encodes CASSLLGQGWVEQYF.

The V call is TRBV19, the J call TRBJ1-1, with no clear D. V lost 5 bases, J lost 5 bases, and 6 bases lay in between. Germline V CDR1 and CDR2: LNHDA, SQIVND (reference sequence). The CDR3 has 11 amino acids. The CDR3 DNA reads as TGTGCCAGTAGTCTTACAACTGAAGCTTTCTTT. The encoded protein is CASSLTTEAFF.

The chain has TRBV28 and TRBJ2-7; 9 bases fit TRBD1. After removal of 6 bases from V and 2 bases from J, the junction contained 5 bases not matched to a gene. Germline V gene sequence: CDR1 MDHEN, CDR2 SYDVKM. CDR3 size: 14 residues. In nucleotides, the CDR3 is TGTGCCAGCAGGGGGACAGGGAACCCCTACGAGCAGTACTTC. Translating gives CASRGTGNPYEQYF. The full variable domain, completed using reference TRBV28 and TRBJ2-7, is DVKVTQSSRYLVKRTGEKVFLECVQDMDHENMFWYRQDPGLGLRLIYFSYDVKMKEKGDIPEGYSVSREKKERFSLILESASTNQTSMYLCASRGTGNPYEQYFGPGTRLTVT.

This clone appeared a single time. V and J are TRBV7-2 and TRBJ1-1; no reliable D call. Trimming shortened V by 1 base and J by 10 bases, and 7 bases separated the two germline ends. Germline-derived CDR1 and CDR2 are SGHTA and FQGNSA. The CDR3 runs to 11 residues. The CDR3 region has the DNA TGTGCCAGCAGCTTAGTGCGGGGAGCTTTCTTT. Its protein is CASSLVRGAFF.

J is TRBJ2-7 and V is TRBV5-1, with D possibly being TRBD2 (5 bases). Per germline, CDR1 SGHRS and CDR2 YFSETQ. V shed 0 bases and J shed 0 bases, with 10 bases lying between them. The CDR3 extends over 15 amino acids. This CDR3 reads CASSLGRTGSYEQYF. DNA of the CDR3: TGCGCCAGCAGCTTGGGGAGGACGGGCTCCTACGAGCAGTACTTC. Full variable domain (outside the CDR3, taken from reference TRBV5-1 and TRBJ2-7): KAGVTQTPRYLIKTRGQQVTLSCSPISGHRSVSWYQQTPGQGLQFLFEYFSETQRNKGNFPGRFSGRQFSNSRSEMNVSTLELGDSALYLCASSLGRTGSYEQYFGPGTRLTVT.

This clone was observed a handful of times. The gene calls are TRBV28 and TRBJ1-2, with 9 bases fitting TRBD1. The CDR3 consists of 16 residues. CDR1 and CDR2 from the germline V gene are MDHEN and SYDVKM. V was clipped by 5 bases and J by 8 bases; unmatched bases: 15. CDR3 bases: TGTGCCAGCAGTATAAACCGCGGGACAGGGCCTCGCGGCTACACCTTC. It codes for CASSINRGTGPRGYTF.

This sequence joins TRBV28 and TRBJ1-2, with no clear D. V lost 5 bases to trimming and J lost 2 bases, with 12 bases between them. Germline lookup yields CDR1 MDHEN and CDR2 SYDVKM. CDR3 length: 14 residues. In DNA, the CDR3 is TGTGCCAGCAGTCCGGCGGCGGGAAACTATGGCTACACCTTC. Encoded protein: CASSPAAGNYGYTF.

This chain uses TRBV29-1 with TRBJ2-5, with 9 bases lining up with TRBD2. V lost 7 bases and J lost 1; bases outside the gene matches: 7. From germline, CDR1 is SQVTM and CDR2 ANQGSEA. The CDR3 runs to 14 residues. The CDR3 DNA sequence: TGCAGCGCCGGCCCGACTAGCGGCCAAGAGACCCAGTACTTC. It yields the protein CSAGPTSGQETQYF.

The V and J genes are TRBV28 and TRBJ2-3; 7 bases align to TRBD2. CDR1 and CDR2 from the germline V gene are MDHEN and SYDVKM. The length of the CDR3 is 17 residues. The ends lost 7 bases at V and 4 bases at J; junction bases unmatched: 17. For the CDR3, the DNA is TGTGCCAGCACCTCCCCGGCTAGCGGAGAAGGGGCAGATACGCAGTATTTT. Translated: CASTSPASGEGADTQYF.

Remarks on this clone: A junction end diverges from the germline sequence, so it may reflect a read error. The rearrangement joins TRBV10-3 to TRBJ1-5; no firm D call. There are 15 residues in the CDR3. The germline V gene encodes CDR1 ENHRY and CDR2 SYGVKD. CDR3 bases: TGTACCATCAGTGAAAGGGAGGGAAACAATCAGCCCCAGCATTTT. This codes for CTISEREGNNQPQHF.

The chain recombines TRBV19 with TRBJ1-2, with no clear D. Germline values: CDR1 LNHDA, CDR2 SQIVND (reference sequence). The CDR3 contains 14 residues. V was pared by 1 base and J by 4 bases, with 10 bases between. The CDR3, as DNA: TGTGCCAGTAGTATAGCCGGCGCGGCCTATGGCTACACCTTC. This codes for CASSIAGAAYGYTF.

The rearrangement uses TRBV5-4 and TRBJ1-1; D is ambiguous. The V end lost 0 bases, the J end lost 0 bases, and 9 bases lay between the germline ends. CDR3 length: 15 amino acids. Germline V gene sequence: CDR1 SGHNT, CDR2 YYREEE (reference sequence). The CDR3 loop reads CASSLVTGMNTEAFF. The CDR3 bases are TGTGCCAGCAGCTTGGTGACGGGAATGAACACTGAAGCTTTCTTT.

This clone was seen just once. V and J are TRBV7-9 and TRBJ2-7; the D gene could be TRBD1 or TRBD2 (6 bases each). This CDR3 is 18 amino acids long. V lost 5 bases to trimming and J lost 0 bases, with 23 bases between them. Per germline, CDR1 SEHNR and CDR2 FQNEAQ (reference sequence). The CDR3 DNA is TGTGCCAGCAGCCTTGATCTGGGGGGCCTCTTCAGCTCCTACGAGCAGTACTTC. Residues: CASSLDLGGLFSSYEQYF.

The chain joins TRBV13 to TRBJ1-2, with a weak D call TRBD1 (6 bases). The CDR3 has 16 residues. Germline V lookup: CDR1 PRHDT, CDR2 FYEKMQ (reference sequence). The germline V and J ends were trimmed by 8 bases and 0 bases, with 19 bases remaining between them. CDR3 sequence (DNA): TGTGCCAGCGCTCCCGCTGGGACATACCCTAACTATGGCTACACCTTC. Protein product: CASAPAGTYPNYGYTF.

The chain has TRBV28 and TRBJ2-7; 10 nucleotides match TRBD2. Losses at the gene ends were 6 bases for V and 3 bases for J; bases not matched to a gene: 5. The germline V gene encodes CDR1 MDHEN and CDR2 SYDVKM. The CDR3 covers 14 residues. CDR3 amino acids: CASRLAGEHYEQYF. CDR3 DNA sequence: TGTGCCAGCAGGCTAGCGGGAGAGCACTACGAGCAGTACTTC.